Detailed here is one TCR beta chain. What it binds is unknown. The sample comes from a study of shared clonotypes between healthy human individuals. Study overall: The cohort had two women and a few men, ages 18 to 49.

The assay was immunoSEQ multiplex PCR, and TCRdb's table has in-frame clones only and misses some. Of some 2 million clones listed, 90% to 95% were seen once; the top ten hold 0.1% to 0.15%. Caucasian adults living in Nashville, Tennessee, provided all samples. CD45RA-negative memory and CD45RA+ naive subsets were split from the CD4+ cells. Study-level points and caveats: Clonotypes shared by all four sorted-subset donors had higher generation probabilities than non-shared clonotypes.

The germline V gene has CDR1 KGHSH and CDR2 LQKENI. The CDR3 runs 14 residues. V dropped 3 bases and J dropped 6 bases, with 15 bases sitting between them. Sequencing used naive CD4+ T cells sorted from blood. The subset here: CD45RA+ positively selected. The V call is TRBV18, the J call TRBJ2-7; unclear D gene. The source of this sequence is a man between 18 and 29 years old in good health. CDR3 bases: TGTGCCAGCTCACCCGCGGCCCCAAGAGTCGAGCAGTACTTC. It yields the protein CASSPAAPRVEQYF.